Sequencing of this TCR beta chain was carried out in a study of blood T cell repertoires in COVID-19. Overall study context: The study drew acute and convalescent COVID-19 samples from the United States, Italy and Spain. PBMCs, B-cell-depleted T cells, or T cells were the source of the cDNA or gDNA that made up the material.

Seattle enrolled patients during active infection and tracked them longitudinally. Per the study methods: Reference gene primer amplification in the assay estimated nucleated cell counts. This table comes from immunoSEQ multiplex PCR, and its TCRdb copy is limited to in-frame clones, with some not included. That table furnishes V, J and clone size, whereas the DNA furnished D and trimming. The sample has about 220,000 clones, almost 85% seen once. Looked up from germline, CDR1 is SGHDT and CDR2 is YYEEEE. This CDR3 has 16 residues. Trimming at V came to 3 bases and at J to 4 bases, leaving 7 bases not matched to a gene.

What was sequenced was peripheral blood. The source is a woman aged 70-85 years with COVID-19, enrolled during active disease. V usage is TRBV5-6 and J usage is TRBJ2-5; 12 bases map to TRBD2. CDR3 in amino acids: CASSSPLAGGGETQYF. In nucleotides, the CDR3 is TGTGCCAGCAGCTCCCCCCTAGCGGGAGGGGGAGAGACCCAGTACTTC.